The 29 T cell receptor beta chains below were found in one sample sequenced in a study of blood T cell repertoires in COVID-19. Produced via immunoSEQ multiplex PCR; TCRdb's table is partial and in-frame only. The data show tens of thousands of clones, approximately 86% seen once. The sequenced sample consisted of peripheral blood. Every receptor here comes from a man aged 45 to 65 with acute or convalescent COVID-19.

A remark on this clone: This clone may be a read error of a much larger clone one base away. The chain recombines TRBV11-2 with TRBJ1-3; D possibly corresponds to TRBD1 (5 bases). Germline-derived CDR1 and CDR2 are SGHAT and FQNNGV. The CDR3 contains 13 residues. CDR3 amino acids: CTSSSGSGNTIYF. CDR3 nucleotide sequence: TGTACCAGCAGCTCAGGGTCTGGAAACACCATATATTTT.

The rearrangement joins TRBV14 to TRBJ2-5; D is unresolved. CDR1 and CDR2 from the germline V gene are SGHDN and FVKESK. The V and J ends lost 4 bases and 1 base respectively, with 13 bases between them. The CDR3 totals 15 residues. CDR3 nucleotide sequence: TGTGCCAGCAGCCTCACCCTACGGGTCCAAGAGACCCAGTACTTC. It specifies CASSLTLRVQETQYF.

The chain combines TRBV7-9 with TRBJ2-1; TRBD2 is a possible D gene (5 bases). Germline CDR1 reads SEHNR; CDR2 reads FQNEAQ (reference sequence). With 7 bases removed from V and 12 bases from J, the gap between germline ends came to 19 bases. The CDR3 is 13 amino acids. The CDR3 DNA reads TGTGCCAGCACCCCACCAGCGGAACCCCGGCAGTTCTTC. It is translated as CASTPPAEPRQFF.

This clone was observed a handful of times. This chain joins TRBV19 and TRBJ1-6; 8 nucleotides match TRBD1. This CDR3 has 15 residues. CDR1 and CDR2 from the germline V gene are LNHDA and SQIVND (reference sequence). The trim removed 9 bases at V and 10 bases at J, leaving 14 bases unmatched. The CDR3 reads CASDPDRGSRSPLHF. In nucleotides, the CDR3 is TGTGCCAGCGATCCCGACAGGGGAAGCAGATCACCCCTCCACTTT.

CDR3 nucleotide sequence: TGTGCCAGCTCCCCCAACAGGGGTTGGGAAAAACTGTTTTTT. Amino acid sequence: CASSPNRGWEKLFF. V gene TRBV2 combines with J gene TRBJ1-4; 7 nucleotides match TRBD1. Germline CDR1 and CDR2: SNHLY and FYNNEI. V lost 8 bases, J lost 8 bases, and 11 bases stayed unmatched. CDR3 size: 14 residues.

V gene TRBV6-5 combines with J gene TRBJ2-5; the D is unclear. Germline V gene sequence: CDR1 MNHEY, CDR2 SVGAGI. This CDR3 has 14 amino acids. V lost 0 bases, J lost 1 base, and 6 bases lay in between. The CDR3 DNA reads TGTGCCAGCAGTTACTCGCAGGTCCAAGAGACCCAGTACTTC. Residues: CASSYSQVQETQYF.

The chain is built from TRBV19 and TRBJ2-5, with 8 bases fitting TRBD1. This CDR3 contains 13 residues. Germline CDR1 reads LNHDA; CDR2 reads SQIVND (reference sequence). Trimming took 9 bases from V and 5 from J; bases not matched to a gene: 8. The CDR3 nucleotides are TGTGCCAGCTCAGGACAGGGTAGGGAGACCCAGTACTTC. Translation: CASSGQGRETQYF.

The chain's CDR3 is CAWSYTGETEAFF. CDR3 DNA sequence: TGTGCCTGGAGTTATACAGGGGAGACTGAAGCTTTCTTT. The chain combines TRBV30 with TRBJ1-1, with 7 bases lining up with TRBD1. The J segment lost 5 bases and the V segment lost 2 bases, leaving 5 bases of the junction unmatched. The CDR3 has 13 residues. Germline CDR1 reads GTSNPN; CDR2 reads SVGIG (reference sequence).

For the CDR3, the DNA is TGTGCCAGCAGTCCGCGGGGGGGCGACTATGGCTACACCTTC. Translation: CASSPRGGDYGYTF. The J gene is TRBJ1-2, the V gene TRBV28; TRBD1 is a possible D gene (6 bases). Germline CDR1 and CDR2: MDHEN and SYDVKM. Trimming stripped 5 bases from V and 3 bases from J, with 13 bases between. The CDR3 sequence is 14 residues long.

Worth noting for this clone: One end of the junction varies from germline; a read error may be responsible. The chain carries TRBV20-1 and TRBJ2-7; tentative D call: TRBD2 (7 bases). The CDR3 contains 11 residues. Germline loops: CDR1 DFQATT, CDR2 SNEGSKA (reference sequence). CDR3 protein: CSARGGGEQYF. The CDR3 DNA follows: TGCAGTGCCAGAGGGGGGGGCGAGCAGTACTTC.

The chain recombines TRBV4-2 with TRBJ2-1, with TRBD2 matching over 12 bases. CDR3 length: 23 amino acids. Germline assignment: CDR1 LGHNA and CDR2 YNFKEQ. V shed 0 bases, J shed 8 bases, and the junction held 26 bases outside the gene matches. DNA of the CDR3: TGTGCCAGCAGCCAAGATTGTGGTTTAACGTACGTTCCAACTAGCGGGAGGCCCTATGAGCAGTTCTTC. It encodes CASSQDCGLTYVPTSGRPYEQFF.

This rearrangement joins TRBV7-3 to TRBJ2-5; 7 positions agree with TRBD2. Germline V gene sequence: CDR1 SGHTA, CDR2 FQGTGA. The CDR3 contains 15 residues. J gave up 4 bases and V 5 bases, and 10 bases lay outside the gene matches. The CDR3 sequence: CASSQSGLVVETQYF. The CDR3 bases are TGTGCCAGCAGCCAATCCGGACTAGTCGTAGAGACCCAGTACTTC.

This clone was picked up a small number of times. The J gene is TRBJ2-1, the V gene TRBV6-2 or TRBV6-3; TRBD2 matches at 7 bases. The V segment lost 6 bases and the J segment 8 bases; nucleotides outside the gene matches: 19. CDR3 length: 17 residues. Germline lookup yields CDR1 MNHEY and CDR2 SVGEGT. This chain's CDR3 is CASSPWGGEKGKDEQFF. CDR3 nucleotides: TGTGCCAGCAGCCCATGGGGGGGGGAGAAGGGTAAGGATGAGCAGTTCTTC.

The chain has TRBV6-2 or TRBV6-3 and TRBJ1-4, with D possibly TRBD1 on 5 matching bases. The V end was cut by 2 bases, the J end by 13 bases, with 8 bases between. Per the germline V gene, CDR1 is MNHEY and CDR2 is SVGEGT. The CDR3 is 11 residues long. The CDR3 here is CASSYGGGLFF. For the CDR3, the DNA is TGTGCCAGCAGTTACGGGGGGGGACTGTTTTTT.

This chain connects TRBV10-1 to TRBJ2-1; D possibly corresponds to TRBD1 (5 bases). Germline lookup yields CDR1 WNHNN and CDR2 SYGVQD (reference sequence). This CDR3 spans 14 amino acids. V was cut by 6 bases and J by 2 bases, with 11 bases left in between. The DNA of the CDR3 is TGCGCCAGCAGAGTAGGGGCTGCCTACAATGAGCAGTTCTTC. Encoded protein: CASRVGAAYNEQFF.

V and J are TRBV10-2 and TRBJ1-1; TRBD1 aligns across 8 bases. This CDR3 spans 15 amino acids. V trimming: 3 bases; J trimming: 3 bases; junction bases outside the gene matches: 6. Looked up from germline, CDR1 is WSHSY and CDR2 is SAAADI. The CDR3 is CASSEGQGAHTEAFF. CDR3 nucleotide sequence: TGCGCCAGCAGTGAAGGGCAGGGGGCGCACACTGAAGCTTTCTTT.

Regarding this clone: This CDR3 is also generated by other DNA sequences in the sample. The chain is built from TRBV12-3 or TRBV12-4 and TRBJ2-7; 7 bases are shared with TRBD2. CDR3 length: 13 residues. Trimming took 3 bases from V and 1 from J; bases not matched to a gene: 0. The CDR3 DNA follows: TGTGCCAGCAGTTTCGGGGGGTCCTACGAGCAGTACTTC. Translation: CASSFGGSYEQYF.

About this clone: One junction end does not reproduce the germline sequence, and a read error may be involved. The gene calls are TRBV6-2 or TRBV6-3 and TRBJ2-2, with D tentatively TRBD2 (6 bases). The CDR3 has 12 amino acids. Germline CDR1 is MNHEY and CDR2 is SVGEGT. In DNA, the CDR3 is TGTGCCAGCAGCCTAGGAGGGCGGGGAGCTGTTTTT. It yields the protein CASSLGGRGAVF.

V is TRBV6-2 or TRBV6-3 and J is TRBJ2-3; the match to TRBD2 covers 13 bases. V dropped 0 bases and J dropped 4; count of bases not matched to a gene: 10. Germline loops: CDR1 MNHEY, CDR2 SVGEGT. The CDR3 length is 19 residues. CDR3 nucleotide sequence: TGTGCCAGCAGTTACTCGACGGACAGAACTAGCGGGAGGGCAGATACGCAGTATTTT. Encoded protein: CASSYSTDRTSGRADTQYF.

The chain has TRBV2 and TRBJ1-2; 10 bases map to TRBD1. V lost 6 bases, J lost 8 bases, and 6 bases stayed unmatched. Per the germline V gene, CDR1 is SNHLY and CDR2 is FYNNEI. This CDR3 spans 13 amino acids. The CDR3 reads CASSTGQGKGYTF. Here the CDR3 DNA reads TGTGCCAGCAGCACGGGACAGGGGAAGGGCTACACCTTC.

This chain connects TRBV9 to TRBJ1-2; D remains ambiguous. The CDR3 runs to 13 residues. CDR1 is SGDLS, CDR2 YYNGEE, per germline. Trimming shortened V by 0 bases and J by 4 bases, and 7 bases separated the two germline ends. CDR3 in amino acids: CASSVDGSYGYTF. The CDR3 DNA reads TGTGCCAGCAGCGTAGATGGGAGCTATGGCTACACCTTC.

The chain is built from TRBV7-2 and TRBJ1-2, with a weak D call TRBD1 (5 bases). This CDR3 is 14 amino acids long. Germline values: CDR1 SGHTA, CDR2 FQGNSA. Trimming cost V 1 base and J 8 bases, with 14 bases left between them. The chain's CDR3 is CASSLVAGPEGYTF. Here the CDR3 DNA reads TGTGCCAGCAGCTTAGTGGCAGGGCCGGAGGGCTACACCTTC. Together with reference TRBV7-2 and TRBJ1-2, the CDR3 gives the full variable domain: GAGVSQSPSNKVTEKGKDVELRCDPISGHTALYWYRQSLGQGLEFLIYFQGNSAPDKSGLPSDRFSAERTGGSVSTLTIQRTQQEDSAVYLCASSLVAGPEGYTFGSGTRLTVV.

This chain joins TRBV10-3 and TRBJ2-1; D is unresolved. Trimming left V 2 bases short and J 6 bases short, with 5 bases between. The CDR3 extends over 12 amino acids. Germline V gene data show CDR1 as ENHRY and CDR2 as SYGVKD. CDR3 sequence reads: CAISEAANEQFF. The CDR3 nucleotides are TGTGCCATCAGTGAGGCGGCCAATGAGCAGTTCTTC.

This chain joins TRBV6-1 and TRBJ1-1; 10 bases agree with TRBD1. The CDR3 runs 16 residues. J lost 4 bases, V lost 3 bases, and 8 bases had no gene match. Germline values: CDR1 MNHNS, CDR2 SASEGT. The CDR3 loop is CASSDLGTGVITEAFF. The CDR3 nucleotides read TGTGCCAGCAGTGACCTAGGGACAGGGGTGATCACTGAAGCTTTCTTT.

This rearrangement joins TRBV10-3 to TRBJ2-3, with 9 nucleotides matching TRBD2. J lost 3 bases, V lost 0 bases, and 10 bases had no gene match. The CDR3 is 18 residues long. The germline V gene has CDR1 ENHRY and CDR2 SYGVKD. The CDR3 loop is CAISESVGGGAKTDTQYF. CDR3 nucleotides: TGTGCCATCAGTGAGTCGGTAGGCGGGGGGGCCAAAACAGATACGCAGTATTTT.

The rearrangement joins TRBV9 to TRBJ2-1; the D gene is possibly TRBD2 (6 bases). The ends were cut back, 0 bases at V and 9 bases at J, with 13 bases in the middle. The CDR3 length is 14 residues. The germline V gene has CDR1 SGDLS and CDR2 YYNGEE. The CDR3 DNA follows: TGTGCCAGCAGCGTAGGCCCAGCGGGTGGTGAGCAGTTCTTC. Its translation: CASSVGPAGGEQFF.

CDR3 loop: CASSLIGGSSYEQYF. The CDR3 DNA reads as TGTGCCAGCAGCTTAATCGGCGGTAGCTCCTACGAGCAGTACTTC. This chain joins TRBV7-3 and TRBJ2-7; D gene unclear. The CDR3 contains 15 residues. The germline V gene encodes CDR1 SGHTA and CDR2 FQGTGA. The V and J ends lost 1 base and 0 bases respectively, with 10 bases between them. The entire variable domain, with the rest obtained from reference TRBV7-3 and TRBJ2-7, is as follows: GAGVSQTPSNKVTEKGKYVELRCDPISGHTALYWYRQSLGQGPEFLIYFQGTGAADDSGLPNDRFFAVRPEGSVSTLKIQRTERGDSAVYLCASSLIGGSSYEQYFGPGTRLTVT.

The CDR3 coding sequence is TGTGCCAGCAGTGTTAGAGGGAGCACAGATACGCAGTATTTT. Its translation is CASSVRGSTDTQYF. The genes are TRBV6-4 and TRBJ2-3; maybe TRBD2 (5 bases). The V end was cut by 4 bases, the J end by 0 bases, with 8 bases between. This CDR3 contains 14 residues. Germline V lookup: CDR1 MRHNA, CDR2 SNTAGT.

This chain uses TRBV7-2 with TRBJ1-2; 7 nucleotides agree with TRBD1. The CDR3 extends over 14 amino acids. Germline V CDR1 and CDR2: SGHTA, FQGNSA. V lost 2 bases, J lost 6 bases, and 6 bases stayed unmatched. The CDR3 region is CASSLRQGNDGYTF. The CDR3 DNA reads as TGTGCCAGCAGCTTAAGACAGGGCAACGATGGCTACACCTTC.